The rows below give T cell receptor beta chains drawn from one sample of a study of control samples from healthy donors and cancer patients. Sequencing used immunoSEQ multiplex PCR; TCRdb keeps in-frame clones, though not all of them. In the table there are under 200,000 clones, about 94% of which are singletons. The source material was blood. All receptors derive from a woman aged 30 to 39 in good health. The conserved cysteine and the conserved F or W are not part of the CDR3 here. Each record gives: V gene, J gene, CDR3 protein.

V gene: TRBV14
J gene: TRBJ2-2
CDR3 protein: ASSQDMRGELF

V gene: TRBV25-1
J gene: TRBJ2-1
CDR3 protein: ASSPLLAGGYNEQF

V gene: TRBV7-8
J gene: TRBJ2-2
CDR3 protein: ASSLGSEEELF

V gene: TRBV6-5
J gene: TRBJ2-1
CDR3 protein: ASRTMEGAYNEQF

V gene: TRBV13
J gene: TRBJ2-5
CDR3 protein: ASSSTNLYPGTSGQETQY

V gene: TRBV6-2/TRBV6-3
J gene: TRBJ1-5
CDR3 protein: ASSYGEGGQPQH

V gene: TRBV5-4
J gene: TRBJ1-2
CDR3 protein: ASSFIPWGYT

V gene: TRBV5-1
J gene: TRBJ2-5
CDR3 protein: ASSLEGTQY

V gene: TRBV11-2
J gene: TRBJ2-5
CDR3 protein: ASSHRGGLQETQY

V gene: TRBV18
J gene: TRBJ2-5
CDR3 protein: ASSPPRGEKGGETQY

V gene: TRBV29-1
J gene: TRBJ2-2
CDR3 protein: SVQAPAGELF

V gene: TRBV6-5
J gene: TRBJ2-7
CDR3 protein: ASRIAGASSYEQY

V gene: TRBV6-5
J gene: TRBJ2-7
CDR3 protein: ASSPGTYEQY

V gene: TRBV28
J gene: TRBJ1-5
CDR3 protein: ASSLYSQGGGQPQH

V gene: TRBV19
J gene: TRBJ2-1
CDR3 protein: ASKVGTSGSNEQF

V gene: TRBV19
J gene: TRBJ2-1
CDR3 protein: ASSWESSSYNEQF

V gene: TRBV4-1
J gene: TRBJ2-7
CDR3 protein: ASSQALGQGQSGAYEQY

V gene: TRBV6-2/TRBV6-3
J gene: TRBJ1-5
CDR3 protein: ASSITGARPQH

V gene: TRBV9
J gene: TRBJ2-3
CDR3 protein: ASSRGRGSDTQY

V gene: TRBV18
J gene: TRBJ2-7
CDR3 protein: ASSLPLSYEQY

V gene: TRBV7-8
J gene: TRBJ2-7
CDR3 protein: ASSLNIRPRFSYEQY

V gene: TRBV2
J gene: TRBJ1-5
CDR3 protein: ASRRSNQPQH

V gene: TRBV7-6
J gene: TRBJ2-2
CDR3 protein: ASSPLGYSNIGELF

V gene: TRBV21-1
J gene: TRBJ1-5
CDR3 protein: ARLKGRADQPQH

V gene: TRBV5-1
J gene: TRBJ2-5
CDR3 protein: ASSLGQGGQETQY

V gene: TRBV2
J gene: TRBJ2-3
CDR3 protein: ASRTLAGVADTQY

V gene: TRBV11-2
J gene: TRBJ2-1
CDR3 protein: ASSPSGTQSNEQF

V gene: TRBV28
J gene: TRBJ1-6
CDR3 protein: ASSWPTRADYNSPLH

V gene: TRBV6-1
J gene: TRBJ2-7
CDR3 protein: ASSEISYEQY

V gene: TRBV19
J gene: TRBJ2-6
CDR3 protein: ASSSGGSGANVLT

V gene: TRBV20-1
J gene: TRBJ1-1
CDR3 protein: SASKGAGTEAF

V gene: TRBV30
J gene: TRBJ1-5
CDR3 protein: AWNMDRGQPQH

V gene: TRBV7-9
J gene: TRBJ2-7
CDR3 protein: ASTKEGLGDEQY

V gene: TRBV2
J gene: TRBJ1-6
CDR3 protein: ASSEWPSPLH

V gene: TRBV28
J gene: TRBJ2-1
CDR3 protein: ASYGTTYNEQF

V gene: TRBV24-1
J gene: TRBJ2-3
CDR3 protein: ATSGGSGWSTDTQY

V gene: TRBV6-2/TRBV6-3
J gene: TRBJ2-2
CDR3 protein: ASSPRQGKLF

V gene: TRBV19
J gene: TRBJ2-1
CDR3 protein: ASSLQGPGDYNEQF

V gene: TRBV28
J gene: TRBJ2-3
CDR3 protein: ASSYQGTVWDTQY

V gene: TRBV4-3
J gene: TRBJ2-7
CDR3 protein: ASSQDGTSLSTPDEQY